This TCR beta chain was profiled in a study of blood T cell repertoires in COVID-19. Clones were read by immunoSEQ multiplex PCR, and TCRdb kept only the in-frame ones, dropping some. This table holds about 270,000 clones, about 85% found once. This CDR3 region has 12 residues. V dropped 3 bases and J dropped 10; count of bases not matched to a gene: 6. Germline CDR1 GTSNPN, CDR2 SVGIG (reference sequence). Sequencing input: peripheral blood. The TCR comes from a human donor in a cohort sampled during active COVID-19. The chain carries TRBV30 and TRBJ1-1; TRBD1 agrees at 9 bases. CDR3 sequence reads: CAWSKGQGRAFF. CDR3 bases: TGTGCCTGGAGCAAGGGACAGGGACGAGCTTTCTTT.